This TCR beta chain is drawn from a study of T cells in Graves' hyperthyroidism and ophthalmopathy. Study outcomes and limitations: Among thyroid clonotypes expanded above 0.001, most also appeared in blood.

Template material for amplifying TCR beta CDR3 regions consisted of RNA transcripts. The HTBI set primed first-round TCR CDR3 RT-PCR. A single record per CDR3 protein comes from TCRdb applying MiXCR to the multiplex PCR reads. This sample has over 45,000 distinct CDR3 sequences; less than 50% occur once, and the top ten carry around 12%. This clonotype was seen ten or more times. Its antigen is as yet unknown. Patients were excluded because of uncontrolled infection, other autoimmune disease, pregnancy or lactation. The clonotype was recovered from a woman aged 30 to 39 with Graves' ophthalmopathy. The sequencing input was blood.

CDR3 bases: TGTGCCAGCAGCCCGCAGGTGGGATCCGAGCAGTACTTC. Translation gives CASSPQVGSEQYF. V usage is TRBV7-9 and J usage is TRBJ2-7; D uncertain. CDR1 and CDR2 (germline): SEHNR, FQNEAQ (reference sequence). Trimming removed 5 bases from V and 6 bases from J, with 14 bases in between. The CDR3 length is 13 residues.